These T cell receptor beta chains were read from a single sample in a study of control samples from healthy donors and cancer patients. Profiled with immunoSEQ multiplex PCR; TCRdb holds only in-frame clones, not every one. Of roughly 100,000 clones in the sample, roughly 90% were seen once. Sequencing was done on a sample of PBMCs. All receptors come from a man aged 55 to 70 with lung cancer. The CDR3 runs from the conserved cysteine through the conserved F or W. The order of the fields is CDR3 protein, CDR3 DNA, clone size, J gene, D gene, V gene. The D gene is left open where the match is weak. Expanded clones get a size class; other rows say once, few or many, or leave the size out.

CARYGGFYEQYF TGCGCCAGGTACGGGGGGTTCTACGAGCAGTACTTC once TRBJ2-7 TRBD2 TRBV5-1
CASRPINTGELFF TGTGCCAGCAGGCCTATTAACACCGGGGAGCTGTTTTTT - TRBJ2-2 - TRBV7-8
CASSQEGWGQGAYEQYF TGCGCCAGCAGCCAAGAAGGTTGGGGGCAGGGGGCCTACGAGCAGTACTTC once TRBJ2-7 TRBD1 TRBV4-1
CASRTNETRGNPIASNTEAFF TGTGCCAGTAGAACGAATGAGACGAGGGGGAACCCTATCGCCTCGAACACTGAAGCTTTCTTT - TRBJ1-1 - TRBV19
CASSKQENTEAFF TGTGCCAGCAGTAAACAGGAGAACACTGAAGCTTTCTTT - TRBJ1-1 - TRBV6-5
CASSSGTGKGNTEAFF TGTGCCAGCAGTTCTGGGACAGGGAAGGGAAACACTGAAGCTTTCTTT - TRBJ1-1 TRBD1 TRBV6-6
CASSFNTGDTDTQYF TGTGCCAGCAGCTTCAATACGGGGGACACCGATACGCAGTATTTT - TRBJ2-3 - TRBV7-7
CASSFSGNQPQHF TGTGCCAGCAGTTTCTCGGGGAATCAGCCCCAGCATTTT - TRBJ1-5 - TRBV27
CATSDPGLAGLNEQFF TGTGCCACCAGTGACCCGGGACTAGCGGGCCTCAATGAGCAGTTCTTC - TRBJ2-1 TRBD2 TRBV24-1
CASSYRVQSTEAFF TGTGCCAGCAGTTACCGAGTCCAAAGTACTGAAGCTTTCTTT once TRBJ1-1 - TRBV6-6
CASSQSRQGESNEKLFF TGTGCCAGCAGCCAATCCCGGCAGGGGGAATCCAATGAAAAACTGTTTTTT - TRBJ1-4 TRBD1 TRBV3-1/TRBV3-2
CASSLEDQPQHF TGTGCCAGCAGCTTGGAGGATCAGCCCCAGCATTTT - TRBJ1-5 - TRBV5-4
CASSQQAGQPQHF TGTGCCAGCAGCCAACAGGCGGGTCAGCCCCAGCATTTT - TRBJ1-5 - TRBV7-3
CASSQTTGGGNQPQHF TGTGCCAGCAGTCAAACGACAGGGGGTGGTAATCAGCCCCAGCATTTT - TRBJ1-5 TRBD1 TRBV27
CASSPTGETNEKLFF TGTGCCAGTAGTCCTACAGGGGAAACTAATGAAAAACTGTTTTTT - TRBJ1-4 TRBD1 TRBV19
CASRLADEGGDEQYF TGTGCAAGTCGCTTAGCGGACGAGGGGGGCGACGAGCAGTACTTC - TRBJ2-7 - TRBV12-2
CASSQEGGQVWQPQHF TGCGCCAGCAGCCAAGAGGGGGGACAAGTTTGGCAGCCCCAGCATTTT - TRBJ1-5 - TRBV4-1
CASSLRLAGVEQFF TGCGCCAGCAGCTTGCGACTAGCGGGGGTTGAGCAGTTCTTC - TRBJ2-1 TRBD2 TRBV5-1
CASIGGRSPLHF TGTGCCAGCATCGGGGGCCGTTCACCCCTCCACTTT - TRBJ1-6 - TRBV6-5
CASSQDRVIYEQYF TGTGCCAGCAGCCAAGACAGGGTAATCTACGAGCAGTACTTC - TRBJ2-7 - TRBV3-1/TRBV3-2
CAWSLTANQPQHF TGTGCCTGGAGTTTAACAGCGAATCAGCCCCAGCATTTT - TRBJ1-5 - TRBV30
CATSDSPEGQTYTF TGTGCCACCAGTGATTCTCCCGAGGGACAAACCTACACCTTC few TRBJ1-2 - TRBV24-1
CATSFAGGDGAYNEQFF TGTGCCACCAGTTTTGCCGGGGGGGATGGAGCCTACAATGAGCAGTTCTTC - TRBJ2-1 TRBD2 TRBV24-1
CASGAILDGSITSYNEQFF TGTGCTAGTGGTGCAATCCTGGACGGATCGATTACCTCCTACAATGAGCAGTTCTTC - TRBJ2-1 - TRBV12-5
CASSFGWPPHYGYTF TGTGCCAGCAGCTTCGGTTGGCCGCCCCACTATGGCTACACCTTC - TRBJ1-2 - TRBV7-2
CASSRRRSENEQFF TGTGCCAGCAGCCGCCGACGATCTGAGAATGAGCAGTTCTTC few TRBJ2-1 - TRBV7-2
CASSLVTGGNQPQHF TGTGCCAGCAGCCTCGTGACAGGGGGCAATCAGCCCCAGCATTTT - TRBJ1-5 TRBD1 TRBV7-9
CASGLVKGQGMHEQYF TGTGCTAGTGGTTTGGTTAAGGGACAGGGGATGCACGAGCAGTACTTC - TRBJ2-7 TRBD1 TRBV12-5
CASSLDSGELFF TGTGCCAGCAGTTTGGACAGCGGGGAGCTGTTTTTT - TRBJ2-2 - TRBV2
CSVPLTGVAQYF TGCAGCGTTCCATTGACCGGAGTGGCCCAGTACTTC - TRBJ2-5 - TRBV29-1
CASRSELLSGNTIYF TGTGCCAGCAGATCGGAGTTACTCTCTGGAAACACCATATATTTT - TRBJ1-3 - TRBV2
CTSSRQGVHGYTF TGCACCAGCAGCCGACAGGGAGTACATGGCTACACCTTC - TRBJ1-2 - TRBV1
CASSKTLQSEGGYTF TGCGCCAGCAGCAAGACCCTGCAGTCTGAGGGGGGCTACACCTTC - TRBJ1-2 - TRBV5-1
CASSEYLEPQHF TGTGCCAGCAGTGAATACCTGGAGCCCCAGCATTTT once TRBJ1-5 - TRBV6-1
CASSDRFRDEKLFF TGTGCCAGCAGTGACCGGTTCAGGGATGAAAAACTGTTTTTT - TRBJ1-4 - TRBV6-1
CASSYFGNSNQPQHF TGTGCCAGCAGTTACTTCGGCAATAGCAATCAGCCCCAGCATTTT - TRBJ1-5 - TRBV6-2/TRBV6-3
CAGSSGDYGYTF TGTGCCGGCAGCAGCGGGGACTATGGCTACACCTTC - TRBJ1-2 - TRBV12-3/TRBV12-4
CASSYTQSPPETQYF TGTGCCAGCAGTTACACACAGTCTCCCCCAGAGACCCAGTACTTC - TRBJ2-5 - TRBV6-5
CASSLGDPTGPGELFF TGTGCCAGCAGCTTAGGGGACCCGACAGGGCCCGGGGAGCTGTTTTTT - TRBJ2-2 TRBD1 TRBV13
CACVSYGYTF TGTGCCTGTGTGAGCTATGGCTACACCTTC - TRBJ1-2 - TRBV30
CATVGASANTEAFF TGTGCCACCGTGGGTGCTTCCGCGAACACTGAAGCTTTCTTT - TRBJ1-1 - TRBV6-5
CASSQGGGQGLYGYTF TGTGCCAGCAGCCAAGGAGGGGGACAGGGACTCTATGGCTACACCTTC - TRBJ1-2 TRBD1 TRBV14
CASSRTFGELFF TGTGCCAGCAGCCGTACGTTCGGGGAGCTGTTTTTT - TRBJ2-2 - TRBV3-1/TRBV3-2
CASSLNWGQPQHF TGTGCCAGCAGCTTGAATTGGGGTCAGCCCCAGCATTTT - TRBJ1-5 - TRBV11-1
CASSLRGSNTGELFF TGTGCCAGCAGTTTACGGGGGTCGAACACCGGGGAGCTGTTTTTT - TRBJ2-2 - TRBV27
CASSLAIGGNQPQHF TGTGCCAGCAGCTTGGCCATAGGGGGCAATCAGCCCCAGCATTTT - TRBJ1-5 - TRBV5-5
CASSFLRGGSTDTQYF TGTGCCAGCAGCTTTTTAAGGGGGGGGAGCACAGATACGCAGTATTTT - TRBJ2-3 - TRBV7-8